The 6 T cell receptor beta chains presented below share a single source sample, sequenced in a study of cytomegalovirus exposure and HLA in healthy donors. PCR involved 60 Vbeta and 13 Jbeta primers. Here immunoSEQ multiplex PCR was the method, and the copy in TCRdb shows in-frame clones only, minus some. This table has about 150,000 clones, 75% appearing once. The specimen was PBMCs. These receptors originate from a man aged 18 to 35 in good health and CMV-seronegative.

The CDR3 sequence: CASSQSRRVGEEKLFF. The CDR3 DNA sequence: TGCGCCAGCAGTCAATCAAGGAGGGTCGGGGAAGAAAAACTGTTTTTT. The V and J genes are TRBV23-1 and TRBJ1-4, with no clear D. TRBV23-1 belongs to the ORF category, with a function that is uncertain. This CDR3 is built from 16 residues. Trimming took off 0 bases at V and 8 bases at J, with 16 bases between the two ends.

The CDR3: CASSLTGGRAYNEQFF. CDR3 sequence (DNA): TGTGCCAGCAGCTTAACGGGCGGGAGAGCGTACAATGAGCAGTTCTTC. The chain couples TRBV7-6 to TRBJ2-1; TRBD2 agrees at 7 bases. The CDR3 length is 16 residues. Losses at the gene ends were 2 bases for V and 4 bases for J; bases not matched to a gene: 8. Germline V CDR1 and CDR2: SGHVS, FNYEAQ.

The V call is TRBV11-2, the J call TRBJ1-4; 8 bases are a match to TRBD1. The CDR3 contains 17 residues. Germline V lookup: CDR1 SGHAT, CDR2 FQNNGV. Trimming took 1 base from V and 4 from J; bases not matched to a gene: 8. The CDR3 is CASSLGGPGQVNEKLFF. The CDR3 DNA reads as TGTGCCAGCAGCTTAGGGGGGCCGGGACAGGTTAATGAAAAACTGTTTTTT.

V gene TRBV10-2 combines with J gene TRBJ2-1; a weak D match, TRBD2 (6 bases). The germline V and J ends were trimmed by 7 bases and 3 bases, with 16 bases remaining between them. Germline CDR1 WSHSY, CDR2 SAAADI. This CDR3 spans 15 amino acids. In DNA, the CDR3 is TGCGCCAGCATCTTAGGGCGGGGTTACTACAATGAGCAGTTCTTC. This gives the protein CASILGRGYYNEQFF.

The chain uses TRBV7-9 and TRBJ2-6; D perhaps matches TRBD1 (6 bases). Trimming took off 3 bases at V and 2 bases at J, with 11 bases between the two ends. CDR1 is SEHNR and CDR2 is FQNEAQ in the germline V gene (reference sequence). The CDR3 is 16 amino acids. The DNA of the CDR3 is TGTGCCAGCAGCTTTCCCAAGGGGGCTGGGGCCAACGTCCTGACTTTC. Its protein is CASSFPKGAGANVLTF.

The chain uses TRBV4-3 and TRBJ2-3, with D unresolved. This CDR3 is 17 amino acids long. V was trimmed by 0 bases and J by 1 base, leaving 14 bases between them. CDR1 is LGHNA, CDR2 YSLEER, per germline. The CDR3 sequence: CASSQEGPGRGTDTQYF. CDR3 nucleotide sequence: TGCGCCAGCAGCCAAGAAGGTCCCGGTCGGGGCACAGATACGCAGTATTTT.